Each of the 8 T cell receptor beta chains below was sequenced from the same sample in a study of blood T cell repertoires in COVID-19. TCRdb's table, derived via immunoSEQ multiplex PCR, lists solely in-frame clones and lacks some. The sample lists about 220,000 clones, over 75% occurring once. The specimen sequenced was peripheral blood. These receptors were taken from a woman between 65 and 79 years old with COVID-19, enrolled during active disease.

This clone has a count of ten or more. This chain uses TRBV18 with TRBJ1-1; D not certain. The V and J ends lost 1 base and 3 bases respectively, with 9 bases between them. This CDR3 contains 14 residues. Germline CDR1 and CDR2: KGHSH and LQKENI. CDR3: CASSPQRRDTEAFF. The CDR3 bases are TGTGCCAGCTCACCACAGAGGAGGGACACTGAAGCTTTCTTT.

V is TRBV7-2 and J is TRBJ2-2; D perhaps matches TRBD1 (6 bases). V lost 1 base and J 5 bases, leaving 14 bases between the germline ends. CDR1 is SGHTA and CDR2 is FQGNSA in the germline V gene. The CDR3 is made up of 16 amino acids. The CDR3 here is CASSLGFPGVTGELFF. CDR3 DNA: TGTGCCAGCAGCTTAGGCTTTCCAGGGGTTACCGGGGAGCTGTTTTTT.

This clone was found a few times. The sample has other DNA sequences that encode this CDR3 too. The chain uses TRBV5-1 and TRBJ1-5; D may be TRBD1 (6 bases). V lost 0 bases, J lost 3 bases, and 7 bases lay in between. Germline lookup yields CDR1 SGHRS and CDR2 YFSETQ. The CDR3 has 14 amino acids. The CDR3 reads CASSLGQANQPQHF. CDR3 nucleotide sequence: TGCGCCAGCAGCTTGGGACAGGCCAATCAGCCCCAGCATTTT.

This chain connects TRBV6-5 to TRBJ2-5; D is uncertain. Germline CDR1 MNHEY, CDR2 SVGAGI. The CDR3 consists of 11 residues. In DNA form, the CDR3 reads TGTGCTACTGCAGGTGAGGAGACCCAGTACTTC. Translation gives CATAGEETQYF.

The table lists this clone with many counts. The rearrangement links TRBV6-6 to TRBJ1-1; TRBD1 matches 9 bases. Looked up from germline, CDR1 is MNHNY and CDR2 is SVGAGI (reference sequence). The CDR3 contains 15 residues. V shed 5 bases, J shed 3 bases, and the junction held 7 bases outside the gene matches. The CDR3 region is CASSTGGRVDTEAFF. DNA for the CDR3: TGTGCCAGCAGTACAGGGGGCAGAGTCGACACTGAAGCTTTCTTT.

The chain links TRBV29-1 to TRBJ1-3, with D possibly TRBD1 on 5 matching bases. The CDR3 extends over 11 amino acids. The V gene's germline CDR1 is SQVTM and CDR2 ANQGSEA. The CDR3 DNA reads TGCAGTGTGGGGGGGGTATACACCATATATTTT. It encodes CSVGGVYTIYF.

This chain connects TRBV4-3 to TRBJ2-1; 8 bases line up with TRBD2. J lost 6 bases, V lost 4 bases, and 8 bases had no gene match. This CDR3 contains 15 residues. Germline V gene lookup returns CDR1 LGHNA and CDR2 YSLEER. Written as DNA, the CDR3 is TGCGCCAGCAGCCGAACTAGCGGAACCCCCAATGAGCAGTTCTTC. Its protein is CASSRTSGTPNEQFF.

The CDR3 spells CASSLAGVNMNTEAFF. CDR3 bases: TGTGCCAGCAGCTTGGCGGGTGTCAACATGAACACTGAAGCTTTCTTT. V and J are TRBV7-2 and TRBJ1-1; D not certain. The germline V gene has CDR1 SGHTA and CDR2 FQGNSA. The CDR3 sequence is 16 residues long. Trimming shortened V by 3 bases and J by 0 bases, and 14 bases separated the two germline ends.